These T cell receptor beta chains were read from a single sample in a study of blood T cells in healthy people across ages. Each CDR3 protein gets one entry after TCRdb re-called the 5' RACE reads with MiXCR. The sample consists of fewer than 2 million distinct CDR3 sequences, around 40% of them appearing once. The sample consisted of blood. The receptors here all came from a human donor in good health. CDR3s include the opening cysteine and the closing phenylalanine or tryptophan. Fields, in order: D gene, clone size, V gene, J gene, CDR3 protein, CDR3 DNA. The D gene is left open where the match is weak. The size of a clone is reported for some rows only, either as once, few or many, or as a class for expanded clones.

NA	NA	TRBV6-2/TRBV6-3	TRBJ2-1	CASSYLTGANEQFF	TGTGCCAGCAGTTACCTCACGGGGGCAAATGAGCAGTTCTTC
TRBD1	NA	TRBV6-2/TRBV6-3	TRBJ2-7	CASSYTPRTGNYEQYF	TGTGCCAGCAGTTACACCCCACGGACAGGAAACTACGAGCAGTACTTC
TRBD2	few	TRBV20-1	TRBJ2-5	CSAPPAGGLETQYF	TGCAGTGCCCCTCCAGCGGGGGGGCTGGAGACCCAGTACTTC
TRBD1	NA	TRBV29-1	TRBJ2-1	CSAGTGSRNEQFF	TGCAGCGCCGGGACAGGGTCTCGCAATGAGCAGTTCTTC
NA	few	TRBV20-1	TRBJ1-2	CSARDPQGSNYGYTF	TGCAGTGCTAGAGATCCCCAGGGTTCTAACTATGGCTACACCTTC
NA	NA	TRBV20-1	TRBJ2-1	CSARSLERGSYNEQFF	TGCAGTGCTAGATCCCTCGAGAGGGGCTCCTACAATGAGCAGTTCTTC
TRBD2	once	TRBV5-4	TRBJ2-7	CASSFGTSGIYEQYF	TGTGCCAGCAGCTTCGGGACTAGCGGGATCTACGAGCAGTACTTC
NA	few	TRBV15	TRBJ1-1	CATSRDKGLNTEAFF	TGTGCCACCAGCAGAGATAAGGGCCTGAACACTGAAGCTTTCTTT
NA	NA	TRBV2	TRBJ2-1	CASSEDRSSYNEQFF	TGTGCCAGCAGTGAAGATCGGAGCTCCTACAATGAGCAGTTCTTC
NA	NA	TRBV7-2	TRBJ1-1	CASSLVLGGLVEAFF	TGTGCCAGCAGCTTAGTTCTAGGGGGGTTGGTTGAAGCTTTCTTT
NA	few	TRBV29-1	TRBJ2-6	CSVGQGRNNVLTF	TGCAGCGTTGGTCAAGGACGGAACAACGTCCTGACTTTC
TRBD1	few	TRBV6-2/TRBV6-3	TRBJ2-1	CASSPPTGARPNEQFF	TGTGCCAGCAGTCCACCAACAGGGGCGCGCCCCAATGAGCAGTTCTTC
TRBD2	NA	TRBV15	TRBJ2-5	CATSRDMTSGEETQYF	TGTGCCACCAGCAGAGATATGACTAGCGGGGAGGAGACCCAGTACTTC
NA	NA	TRBV10-3	TRBJ2-1	CAISRETFSYNEQFF	TGTGCCATCAGTAGGGAGACTTTCTCCTACAATGAGCAGTTCTTC
NA	few	TRBV5-6	TRBJ2-1	CASFLVGTYNEQFF	TGTGCCAGCTTTTTGGTGGGCACCTACAATGAGCAGTTCTTC
TRBD1	NA	TRBV12-3/TRBV12-4	TRBJ2-7	CASRDPGQGNSYEQYF	TGTGCCAGCCGTGACCCGGGACAGGGTAACTCCTACGAGCAGTACTTC
TRBD2	NA	TRBV28	TRBJ2-1	CASSMRLAGGPYNEQFF	TGTGCCAGCAGTATGCGACTAGCGGGGGGTCCCTACAATGAGCAGTTCTTC
TRBD2	few	TRBV4-3	TRBJ2-3	CASSQDLASGDSTDTQYF	TGCGCCAGCAGCCAAGATCTGGCTAGCGGGGATAGCACAGATACGCAGTATTTT
NA	NA	TRBV7-2	TRBJ1-6	CASSNLPGGDSPLHF	TGTGCCAGCAGCAACCTCCCGGGGGGCGATTCACCCCTCCACTTT
TRBD1	NA	TRBV4-1	TRBJ1-5	CASSQVVRGLDQPQHF	TGCGCCAGCAGCCAAGTGGTCAGGGGGCTAGATCAGCCCCAGCATTTT
TRBD1	NA	TRBV7-9	TRBJ2-3	CASSPGQVLDTQYF	TGTGCCAGCAGCCCCGGACAGGTCTTGGATACGCAGTATTTT
NA	few	TRBV9	TRBJ2-6	CASSSAGPIGVLTF	TGTGCCAGCAGCTCGGCGGGGCCGATCGGGGTCCTGACTTTC
NA	NA	TRBV11-2	TRBJ2-1	CASSLRLQQFF	TGTGCCAGCAGCTTACGGCTGCAGCAGTTCTTC